This TCR beta chain stems from a study of cytomegalovirus exposure and HLA in healthy donors. Looking at the study overall: An analysis done earlier identified approximately 120 million unique TCR beta sequences from about 180 million T cells.

Looked up from germline, CDR1 is SGHDN and CDR2 is FVKESK. The length of the CDR3 is 13 residues. Trimming took 2 bases from V and 6 from J, leaving 11 bases between them. In the PCR, 60 Vbeta and 13 Jbeta primers were used. Some clones are missing from TCRdb's copy, which holds only in-frame ones; the method was immunoSEQ multiplex PCR. Counted here are about 180,000 clones, roughly 78% occurring once; the ten biggest clones make up around 14%. The sequencing sample was made of PBMCs. V is TRBV14 and J is TRBJ2-7; the D is unclear. This TCR was sampled from a woman aged 45-59 years in good health and CMV-seropositive. In nucleotides, the CDR3 is TGTGCCAGCAGCCAAACGATCCACTCCGAGCAGTACTTC. This gives the protein CASSQTIHSEQYF. The complete variable domain, with remaining parts taken from reference TRBV14 and TRBJ2-7, reads EAGVTQFPSHSVIEKGQTVTLRCDPISGHDNLYWYRRVMGKEIKFLLHFVKESKQDESGMPNNRFLAERTGGTYSTLKVQPAELEDSGVYFCASSQTIHSEQYFGPGTRLTVT.